The rows below give T cell receptor beta chains drawn from one sample of a study of vaccination and CD4 T cells after COVID-19. Their antigens are not known. In TCRdb, the PCR reads were re-called with MiXCR into one record per CDR3 protein. The repertoire has tens of thousands of distinct CDR3 sequences, nearly 55% of them found once; the top ten carry roughly 5.6%. What was sequenced was CD4+ T cells from blood, cultured in vitro. The source is a human donor who had recovered from COVID-19. Each CDR3 is given with its conserved first and last residue. Fields, in order: J gene, D gene, V gene, clone size, CDR3 DNA, CDR3 protein. D genes are given only for firm matches. Expanded clones get a size class; other rows say once, few or many, or leave the size out.

>TRBJ2-7|NA|TRBV6-1|few
TGTGCCAGCAGTGTTTCTCGGACAGACATCATCTACGAGCAGTACTTC
CASSVSRTDIIYEQYF
>TRBJ2-3|TRBD1|TRBV6-1|few
TGTGCCAGCAGACCGGACAGGGTGTCAGATACGCAGTATTTT
CASRPDRVSDTQYF
>TRBJ2-7|TRBD2|TRBV2|NA
TGTGCCAGCAGTGACTGGACTAGCGGGACTGAGCAGTACTTC
CASSDWTSGTEQYF
>TRBJ1-2|TRBD1|TRBV12-3/TRBV12-4|few
TGTGCCAGCAGTATCGGACAGGGCTATGGCTACACCTTC
CASSIGQGYGYTF
>TRBJ2-7|NA|TRBV12-3/TRBV12-4|once
TGTGCCAGCAGTGCGGACGGGGTGAGGCAGTACTTC
CASSADGVRQYF
>TRBJ1-2|TRBD1|TRBV27|NA
TGTGCCAGCAGCCGCGACAGGGGTCTGCTTCTTGGCTACACCTTC
CASSRDRGLLLGYTF
>TRBJ2-2|NA|TRBV12-3/TRBV12-4|NA
TGTGCCAGCAGCCGGGACGCGAGCACCGGGGAGCTGTTTTTT
CASSRDASTGELFF
>TRBJ1-5|NA|TRBV27|few
TGTGCCAGCAGAACAGGGTATCAGCCCCAGCATTTT
CASRTGYQPQHF
>TRBJ2-3|NA|TRBV24-1|once
TGTGCCACCAATGATTACTCCCTCAGGGATAGCACAGATACGCAGTATTTT
CATNDYSLRDSTDTQYF
>TRBJ2-3|NA|TRBV20-1|NA
TGCAGTGCCCTCCGGGACATTCCAAGCACAGATACGCAGTATTTT
CSALRDIPSTDTQYF
>TRBJ2-5|NA|TRBV10-1|NA
TGCGCCAGCAGTGAGTCTGGCTCACCGGTGGAGACCCAGTACTTC
CASSESGSPVETQYF
>TRBJ1-5|NA|TRBV6-2/TRBV6-3|NA
TGTGCCAGCAGGGAATCAGGTCACAATCAGCCCCAGCATTTT
CASRESGHNQPQHF
>TRBJ2-3|NA|TRBV7-9|NA
TGTGCCAGCAGCTTAGCCCTTCCCGATGTGGATACGCAGTATTTT
CASSLALPDVDTQYF
>TRBJ1-3|TRBD1|TRBV19|NA
TGTGCCAGTAGTCTGGGACAGGCTACTGGAAACACCATATATTTT
CASSLGQATGNTIYF
>TRBJ2-7|TRBD1|TRBV5-1|NA
TGCGCCAGCAGCCCCCGGGACAGCCTAAACGAGCAGTACTTC
CASSPRDSLNEQYF
>TRBJ1-1|NA|TRBV7-9|NA
TGTGCCAGCAGCTTGATGGGGGGCACCTCGAACACTGAAGCTTTCTTT
CASSLMGGTSNTEAFF
>TRBJ1-6|NA|TRBV25-1|NA
TGTGCCAGCAGTGTTGGGACAACGAGCTCCTATAATTCACCCCTCCACTTT
CASSVGTTSSYNSPLHF
>TRBJ2-7|TRBD1|TRBV20-1|NA
TGCAGTGCTAGAGACCTACGGACAGGCCAATTCTCCTACGAGCAGTACTTC
CSARDLRTGQFSYEQYF
>TRBJ2-7|TRBD1|TRBV6-5|NA
TGTGCCAGCAGTTACCTCAAGACAGGGTACGAGCAGTACTTC
CASSYLKTGYEQYF
>TRBJ1-1|NA|TRBV7-9|few
TGTGCCAGCAAGATTGGGGGCGACACTGAAGCTTTCTTT
CASKIGGDTEAFF
>TRBJ1-6|NA|TRBV27|NA
TGTGCCAGCTGCCGGGCGGCGCAGGTCCAAGGGGCCCTCCACTTT
CASCRAAQVQGALHF
>TRBJ2-5|TRBD2|TRBV7-2|NA
TGTGCCAGCAGCCAGGGACTAGCTATCGAGACCCGGTACTTC
CASSQGLAIETRYF
>TRBJ2-1|NA|TRBV5-1|NA
TGCGCCAGCAGCTTGGCATCCTTCAATGAGCAGTTCTTC
CASSLASFNEQFF